These T cell receptor beta chains were read from a single sample in a study of a mutant IDH1 vaccine in newly diagnosed glioma. The antigens for these receptors are not known. Method: immunoSEQ multiplex PCR; TCRdb's copy keeps in-frame clones and lacks some. Of about 94,000 clones listed, 89% are singletons. The sample was PBMCs, taken from a glioma patient whose treatment included an IDH1 peptide vaccine. These receptors all stem from a woman aged 45-65 years with glioma. The CDR3 runs from the conserved cysteine through the conserved F or W. A D gene is named only where the DNA matches it firmly. For some rows the clone size is stated as once, few or many, or as a class when expanded; others skip it.

>NA|TRBV4-1|TRBJ1-2|NA
TGCGCCAGCAGCCAAGAATGGGTGGGGGATGGCTACACCTTC
CASSQEWVGDGYTF
>TRBD1|TRBV6-6|TRBJ1-2|NA
TGTGCCAGCAGGGACAGGGGTAACTATGGCTACACCTTC
CASRDRGNYGYTF
>NA|TRBV11-1|TRBJ1-1|NA
TGTGCCAGCAGCTCCACCCGACAGGAATCTAACACTGAAGCTTTCTTT
CASSSTRQESNTEAFF
>NA|TRBV5-1|TRBJ2-5|few
TGCGCCAGCAGCTTCGGCGGACAGTCCTCCCAAGAGACCCAGTACTTC
CASSFGGQSSQETQYF
>TRBD2|TRBV7-9|TRBJ2-1|NA
TGTGCCAGCAGCTTTGCAGCGGGAGAATACAATGAGCAGTTCTTC
CASSFAAGEYNEQFF
>TRBD1|TRBV5-1|TRBJ1-6|once
TGCGCCAGCAGCGACGACAGGGGATATTCACCCCTCCACTTT
CASSDDRGYSPLHF
>NA|TRBV6-1|TRBJ1-3|NA
TGTGCCAGCAGTGAGAGCTCAGGGACCTCAAGCTCTGGAAACACCATATATTTT
CASSESSGTSSSGNTIYF
>TRBD1|TRBV28|TRBJ1-2|once
TGTGCCAGCAGCCCTCCCGACAGGGGTCTTAATGGCTACACCTTC
CASSPPDRGLNGYTF
>TRBD2|TRBV6-1|TRBJ2-7|few
TGTGCCAGCAGTGTCCGGACTAGCGGCTCCTACGAGCAGTACTTC
CASSVRTSGSYEQYF
>TRBD2|TRBV7-3|TRBJ2-1|NA
TGTGCCAGCAGCTCGTCCGGGACTAGGGACGGGGAGCAGTTCTTC
CASSSSGTRDGEQFF
>NA|TRBV7-9|TRBJ2-3|NA
TGTGCCAGCAGCTTAACGAACGGACTTAGGATCCCGCCTATGGCGCAGTATTTT
CASSLTNGLRIPPMAQYF
>NA|TRBV2|TRBJ1-3|NA
TGTGCCAGCAGTGAGCAGGCCGCTTTCTCTGGAAACACCATATATTTT
CASSEQAAFSGNTIYF
>NA|TRBV29-1|TRBJ2-5|NA
TGCAGCGTTGGGACAGTTCAAGAGACCCAGTACTTC
CSVGTVQETQYF
>NA|TRBV30|TRBJ1-5|NA
TGTGCCTGGAACGAGGGGGGTAGCCGCAATCAGCCCCAGCATTTT
CAWNEGGSRNQPQHF
>TRBD2|TRBV2|TRBJ2-1|NA
TGTGCCAGCAGTCGACTAGCGGGAGTCGATGAGCAGTTCTTC
CASSRLAGVDEQFF
>NA|TRBV5-1|TRBJ2-1|once
TGCGCCAGCAGCTTGGACGGTTCGTACAATGAGCAGTTCTTC
CASSLDGSYNEQFF
>NA|TRBV2|TRBJ2-3|NA
TGTGCCAGCGCCGAGGGCATCACAGATACGCAGTATTTT
CASAEGITDTQYF
>TRBD2|TRBV7-8|TRBJ2-7|NA
TGTGCCAGCAGCCCGTACCGACTAGCGGGAGGCTACGAGCAGTACTTC
CASSPYRLAGGYEQYF
>NA|TRBV19|TRBJ2-1|NA
TGTGCCAGTAGTAGGTACGGTCGGGACAATGAGCAGTTCTTC
CASSRYGRDNEQFF
>TRBD2|TRBV9|TRBJ2-2|few
TGTGCCAGCAGCGTGGGGACTAGCGGGAGGCGGAGAAACACCGGGGAGCTGTTTTTT
CASSVGTSGRRRNTGELFF
>TRBD2|TRBV28|TRBJ2-7|NA
TGTGCCAGCAGTACGACTAGCGGGACCTACGAGCAGTACTTC
CASSTTSGTYEQYF
>NA|TRBV28|TRBJ1-5|NA
TGTGCCAGTGTCGATGTTTCTTTTAGCAATCAGCCCCAGCATTTT
CASVDVSFSNQPQHF
>TRBD1|TRBV23-1|TRBJ2-1|NA
TGCGCCAGCAGTCAACCGACAGGGCATGAGCAGTTCTTC
CASSQPTGHEQFF
>TRBD1|TRBV19|TRBJ2-5|NA
TGTGCCAGTAGTATCTCAGGGGGAAGGGGGGAGACCCAGTACTTC
CASSISGGRGETQYF
>NA|TRBV5-6|TRBJ2-7|once
TGTGCCAGCAGCGGGACCGGGACAAGAACCTACGAGCAGTACTTC
CASSGTGTRTYEQYF
>TRBD1|TRBV6-5|TRBJ2-7|NA
TGTGCCAGCAGTTCCGGGACAGGGACCTACGAGCAGTACTTC
CASSSGTGTYEQYF
>TRBD1|TRBV2|TRBJ2-7|NA
TGTGCCACCACCTGGACAGGGGGTTCCTACGAGCAGTACTTC
CATTWTGGSYEQYF
>TRBD1|TRBV11-2|TRBJ2-5|NA
TGTGCCAGCAGCTTAGTACCCCACAGGGGAAGGGGTGAGACCCAGTACTTC
CASSLVPHRGRGETQYF
>NA|TRBV6-1|TRBJ2-7|NA
TGTGCCAGCAGTGATTGGTCTTTGTCTGGCTACGAGCAGTACTTC
CASSDWSLSGYEQYF
>TRBD2|TRBV18|TRBJ2-7|NA
TGTGCCAGCTCACCATCGACTAGCGGGGGCAGCTCCTACGAGCAGTACTTC
CASSPSTSGGSSYEQYF
>NA|TRBV6-5|TRBJ2-7|once
TGTGCCAGCAGTTTCCACTACGAGCAGTACTTC
CASSFHYEQYF
>TRBD1|TRBV15|TRBJ2-7|NA
TGTGCCACCAGCAGAGCTCCTCACCGGGACAGGGGAAGCGAGCAGTACTTC
CATSRAPHRDRGSEQYF
>NA|TRBV4-2|TRBJ1-6|few
TGTGCCAGCAGCCAGGGGAGCAGCGTTATTTCGGCCCTCCACTTT
CASSQGSSVISALHF
>NA|TRBV7-9|TRBJ1-1|NA
TGTGCCCCCCGGAGAATCACTGAAGCTTTCTTT
CAPRRITEAFF
>NA|TRBV11-2|TRBJ1-6|NA
TGTGCCAGCAGCCCTAGTTGGGGGGGTCCGAATTCACCCCTCCACTTT
CASSPSWGGPNSPLHF
>TRBD2|TRBV6-1|TRBJ2-1|NA
TGTGCCAGCAGTGATCTACCGGGAGGGGAGGATGAGCAGTTCTTC
CASSDLPGGEDEQFF
>NA|TRBV27|TRBJ2-7|NA
TGTGCCAGCAGCCTCGACATTCTCTACGAGCAGTACTTC
CASSLDILYEQYF
>TRBD2|TRBV5-1|TRBJ2-3|NA
TGCGCCAGCAGCTTGGGGACTAGCGGGGGAGATACGCAGTATTTT
CASSLGTSGGDTQYF
>NA|TRBV9|TRBJ2-3|few
TGTGCCAGCAGCCCGAGGGGCGCGTTAACTAGCACAGATACGCAGTATTTT
CASSPRGALTSTDTQYF
>TRBD2|TRBV5-5|TRBJ2-7|NA
TGTGCCAGCAGCCCCCGGACTAGCGTTGGTTACGAGCAGTACTTC
CASSPRTSVGYEQYF
>NA|TRBV10-3|TRBJ2-1|NA
TGTGCCATCAGTGAAGGGTTGACCTACAATGAGCAGTTCTTC
CAISEGLTYNEQFF
>NA|TRBV12-2|TRBJ2-1|NA
TGTGCAAGTCGCGCCTCGGGAAATGAGCAGTTCTTC
CASRASGNEQFF
>TRBD1|TRBV11-2|TRBJ2-7|once
TGTGCCAGCAGCTCCCACAGGGGGCGGGGGGAGCAGTACTTC
CASSSHRGRGEQYF
>TRBD2|TRBV19|TRBJ2-1|NA
TGTGCCAGTAGCGGACTTCTAGCGGGAGGACGGTTCTTC
CASSGLLAGGRFF
>TRBD2|TRBV13|TRBJ2-7|NA
TGTGCCAGCTCTAGCGGGAGAACCTACGAGCAGTACTTC
CASSSGRTYEQYF
>NA|TRBV6-1|TRBJ2-7|NA
TGTGCCAGCAGTCCAAAGGTGGGTTTCGACTACGAGCAGTACTTC
CASSPKVGFDYEQYF
>TRBD2|TRBV7-7|TRBJ2-5|few
TGTGCTAGCAGCTCCCGGGGGGGTATCGCAGAGACCCAGTACTTC
CASSSRGGIAETQYF
>NA|TRBV19|TRBJ2-5|NA
TGTGCCAGTAGTGCCCAGGTAGGGGCGGGGGAGACCCAGTACTTC
CASSAQVGAGETQYF
>NA|TRBV6-1|TRBJ1-4|NA
TGTGCCGCCTGGAGAGGAACTAATGAAAAACTGTTTTTT
CAAWRGTNEKLFF
>TRBD2|TRBV2|TRBJ2-7|NA
TGTGCCAGCAGAGGGACTAGCGACAACGAGCAGTACTTC
CASRGTSDNEQYF
>TRBD1|TRBV2|TRBJ1-4|NA
TGTGCCAGCAGTCGACAGGGCTCTAATGAAAAACTGTTTTTT
CASSRQGSNEKLFF
>TRBD1|TRBV30|TRBJ1-4|NA
TGTGCCTGGAGTGGACAGGGGTTAGGTGAAAAACTGTTTTTT
CAWSGQGLGEKLFF
>NA|TRBV4-1|TRBJ2-2|NA
TGCGCCAGCAGCCGACCCCGGGCGCCCGGGGAGCTGTTTTTT
CASSRPRAPGELFF
>NA|TRBV5-1|TRBJ2-1|NA
TGCGCCAGCAGCTTGGACGGGAGAGGCTTTAACAATGAGCAGTTCTTC
CASSLDGRGFNNEQFF
>TRBD1|TRBV28|TRBJ1-5|NA
TGTGCCAGCAGTACAGGGGGGTATAGCAATCAGCCCCAGCATTTT
CASSTGGYSNQPQHF
>NA|TRBV7-8|TRBJ2-3|NA
TGTGCCAGCAGCTCTTTAACAGATACGCAGTATTTT
CASSSLTDTQYF
>NA|TRBV10-3|TRBJ2-7|few
TGTGCCACGGAAAGCTCCTACGAGCAGTACTTC
CATESSYEQYF
>NA|TRBV15|TRBJ1-5|NA
TGTGCCACCAGCAGAGGTTCCAGTATGGGCCAGCCCCAGCATTTT
CATSRGSSMGQPQHF
>NA|TRBV30|TRBJ2-7|NA
TGTGCCTGGAGTCCCGGGACCTACGAGCAGTACTTC
CAWSPGTYEQYF
>NA|TRBV6-6|TRBJ1-4|NA
TGTGCCAGCACAAACGGGGGTTCCCATGAAAAACTGTTTTTT
CASTNGGSHEKLFF